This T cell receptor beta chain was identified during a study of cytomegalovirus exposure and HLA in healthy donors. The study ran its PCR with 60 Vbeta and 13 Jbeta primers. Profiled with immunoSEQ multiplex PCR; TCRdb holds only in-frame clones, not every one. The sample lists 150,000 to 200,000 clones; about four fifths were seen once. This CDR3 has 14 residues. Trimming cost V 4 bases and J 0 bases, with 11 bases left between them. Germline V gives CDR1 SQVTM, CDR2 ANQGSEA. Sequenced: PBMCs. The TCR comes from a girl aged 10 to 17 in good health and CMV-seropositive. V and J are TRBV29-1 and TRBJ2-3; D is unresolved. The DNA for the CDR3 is TGCAGCGTTGGGGCCAGGCTGAGCACAGATACGCAGTATTTT. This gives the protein CSVGARLSTDTQYF.